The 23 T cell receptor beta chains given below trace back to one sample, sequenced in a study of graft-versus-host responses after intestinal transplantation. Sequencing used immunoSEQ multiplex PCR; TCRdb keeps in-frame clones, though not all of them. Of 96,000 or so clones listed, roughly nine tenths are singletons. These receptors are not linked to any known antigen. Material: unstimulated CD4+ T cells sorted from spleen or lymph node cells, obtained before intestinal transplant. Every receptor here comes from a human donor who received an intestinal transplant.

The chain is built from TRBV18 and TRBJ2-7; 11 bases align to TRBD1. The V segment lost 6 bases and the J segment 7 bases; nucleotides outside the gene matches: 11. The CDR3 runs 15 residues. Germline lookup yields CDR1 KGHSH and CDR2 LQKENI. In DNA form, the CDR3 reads TGTGCCAGCTCCCCCGGTAGGACAGGGGGCAATGAGCAGTACTTC. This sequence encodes CASSPGRTGGNEQYF.

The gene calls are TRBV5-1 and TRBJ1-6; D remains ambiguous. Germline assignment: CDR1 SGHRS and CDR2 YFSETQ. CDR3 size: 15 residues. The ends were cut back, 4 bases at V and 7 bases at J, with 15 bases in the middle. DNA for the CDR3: TGCGCCAGCAGCCCGAACACCCAGAACAATTCACCCCTCCACTTT. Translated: CASSPNTQNNSPLHF.

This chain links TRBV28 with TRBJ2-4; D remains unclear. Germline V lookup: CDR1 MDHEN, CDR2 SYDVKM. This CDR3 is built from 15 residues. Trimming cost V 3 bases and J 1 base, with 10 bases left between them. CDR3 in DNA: TGTGCCAGCAGTTTCAGTAATATTGCCAAAAACATTCAGTACTTC. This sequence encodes CASSFSNIAKNIQYF.

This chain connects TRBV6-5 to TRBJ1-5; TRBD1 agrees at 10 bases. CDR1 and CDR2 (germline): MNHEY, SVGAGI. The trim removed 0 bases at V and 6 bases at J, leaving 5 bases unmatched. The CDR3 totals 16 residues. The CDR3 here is CASSYSGQGSGQPQHF. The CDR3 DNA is TGTGCCAGCAGTTACTCGGGACAGGGGTCGGGTCAGCCCCAGCATTTT.

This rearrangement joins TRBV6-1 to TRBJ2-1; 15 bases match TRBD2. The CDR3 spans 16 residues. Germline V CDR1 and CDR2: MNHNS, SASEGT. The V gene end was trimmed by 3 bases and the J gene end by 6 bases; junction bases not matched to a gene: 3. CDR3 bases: TGTGCCAGCAGTGATTCGGGACTAGCGGGAGGCAATGAGCAGTTCTTC. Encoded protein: CASSDSGLAGGNEQFF.

The DNA for the CDR3 is TGTGCCAGCAGCCGACTTTCCAGGGGACGTGAAGCTTTCTTT. This sequence encodes CASSRLSRGREAFF. The rearrangement uses TRBV6-5 and TRBJ1-1, with D possibly being TRBD1 (6 bases). CDR1 and CDR2 from the germline V gene are MNHEY and SVGAGI. The CDR3 length is 14 residues. Trimming took 6 bases from V and 7 from J, leaving 18 bases between them.

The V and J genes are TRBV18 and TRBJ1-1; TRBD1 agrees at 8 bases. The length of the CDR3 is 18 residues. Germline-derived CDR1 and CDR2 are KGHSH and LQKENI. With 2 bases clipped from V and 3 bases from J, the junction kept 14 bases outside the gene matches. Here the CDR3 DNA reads TGTGCCAGCTCACCATCCTTAGGCGGGACAGGTGGGGACACTGAAGCTTTCTTT. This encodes CASSPSLGGTGGDTEAFF.

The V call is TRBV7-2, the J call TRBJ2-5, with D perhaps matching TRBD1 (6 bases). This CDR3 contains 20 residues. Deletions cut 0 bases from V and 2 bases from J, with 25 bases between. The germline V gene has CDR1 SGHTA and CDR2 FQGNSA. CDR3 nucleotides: TGTGCCAGCAGCTTAGCCGCACGGGACAATCCAAATCGGGCTCAAGAGACCCAGTACTTC. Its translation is CASSLAARDNPNRAQETQYF.

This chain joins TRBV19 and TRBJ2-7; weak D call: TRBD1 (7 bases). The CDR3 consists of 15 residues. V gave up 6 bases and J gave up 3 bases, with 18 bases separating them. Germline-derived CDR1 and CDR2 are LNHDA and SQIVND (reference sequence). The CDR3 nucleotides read TGTGCCAGTAGCCGACAGGGAGGCGTTGTCTACGAGCAGTACTTC. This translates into CASSRQGGVVYEQYF.

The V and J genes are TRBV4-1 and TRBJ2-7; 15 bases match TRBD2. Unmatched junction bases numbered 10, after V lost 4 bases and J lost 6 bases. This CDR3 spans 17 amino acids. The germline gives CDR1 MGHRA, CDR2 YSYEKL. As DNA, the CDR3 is TGCGCCAGCAGCCTTCACAGGACTAGCGGGAGGGCCGCCGAGCAGTACTTC. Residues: CASSLHRTSGRAAEQYF.

The CDR3 protein is CASGIQREQFF. The CDR3 region has the DNA TGTGCCAGCGGTATTCAGAGGGAGCAGTTCTTC. The chain has TRBV6-1 and TRBJ2-1; D gene unclear. The V end lost 8 bases, the J end lost 10 bases, and 12 bases lay between the germline ends. The germline V gene encodes CDR1 MNHNS and CDR2 SASEGT. The CDR3 consists of 11 residues.

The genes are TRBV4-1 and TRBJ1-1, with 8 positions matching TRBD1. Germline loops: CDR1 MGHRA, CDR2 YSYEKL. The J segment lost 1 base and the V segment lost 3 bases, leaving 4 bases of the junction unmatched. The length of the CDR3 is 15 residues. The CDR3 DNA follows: TGCGCCAGCAGCCACACCACAGGGGGGAACACTGAAGCTTTCTTT. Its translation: CASSHTTGGNTEAFF.

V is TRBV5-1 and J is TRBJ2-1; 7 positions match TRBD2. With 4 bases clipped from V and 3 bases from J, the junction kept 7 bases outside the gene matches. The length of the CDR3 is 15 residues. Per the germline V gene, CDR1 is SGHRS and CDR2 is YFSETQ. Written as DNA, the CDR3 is TGCGCCAGCAGCGGGGCTAGCGGCTTCTACAATGAGCAGTTCTTC. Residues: CASSGASGFYNEQFF.

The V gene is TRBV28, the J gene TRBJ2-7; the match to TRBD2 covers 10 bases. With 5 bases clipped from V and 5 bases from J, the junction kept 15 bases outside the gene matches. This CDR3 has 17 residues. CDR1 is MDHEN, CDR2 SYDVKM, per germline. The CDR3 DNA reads TGTGCCAGCAGTACGGCGGCCACTAGCGGGACCCGGGACGAGCAGTACTTC. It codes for CASSTAATSGTRDEQYF.

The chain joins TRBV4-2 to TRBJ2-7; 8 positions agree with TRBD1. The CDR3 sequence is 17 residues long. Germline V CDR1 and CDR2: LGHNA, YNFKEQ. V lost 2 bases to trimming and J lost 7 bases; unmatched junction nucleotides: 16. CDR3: CASSQPDGWTGTREQYF. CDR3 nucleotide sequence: TGTGCCAGCAGCCAACCGGACGGCTGGACAGGGACGAGGGAGCAGTACTTC.

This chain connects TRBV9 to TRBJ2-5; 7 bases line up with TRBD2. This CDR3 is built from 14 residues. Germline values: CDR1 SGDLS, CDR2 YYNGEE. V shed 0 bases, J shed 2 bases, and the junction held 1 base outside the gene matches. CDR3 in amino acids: CASSVGDYQETQYF. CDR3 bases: TGTGCCAGCAGCGTAGGGGACTATCAAGAGACCCAGTACTTC.

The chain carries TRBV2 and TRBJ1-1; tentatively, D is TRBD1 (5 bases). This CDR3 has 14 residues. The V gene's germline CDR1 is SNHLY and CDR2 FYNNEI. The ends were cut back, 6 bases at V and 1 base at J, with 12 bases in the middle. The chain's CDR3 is CASSGRATNTEAFF. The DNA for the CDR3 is TGTGCCAGCAGCGGCAGGGCGACGAACACTGAAGCTTTCTTT.

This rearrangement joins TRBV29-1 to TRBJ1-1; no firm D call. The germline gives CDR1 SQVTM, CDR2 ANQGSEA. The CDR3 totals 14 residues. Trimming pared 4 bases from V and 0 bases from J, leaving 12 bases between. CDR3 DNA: TGCAGCGTTGTCGTCGGAGGTCTGAACACTGAAGCTTTCTTT. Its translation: CSVVVGGLNTEAFF.

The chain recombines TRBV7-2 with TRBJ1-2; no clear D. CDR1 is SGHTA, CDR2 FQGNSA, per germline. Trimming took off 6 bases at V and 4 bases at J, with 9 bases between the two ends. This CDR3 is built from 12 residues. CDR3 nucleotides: TGTGCCAGCAGTTCTGAACTCTATGGCTACACCTTC. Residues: CASSSELYGYTF.

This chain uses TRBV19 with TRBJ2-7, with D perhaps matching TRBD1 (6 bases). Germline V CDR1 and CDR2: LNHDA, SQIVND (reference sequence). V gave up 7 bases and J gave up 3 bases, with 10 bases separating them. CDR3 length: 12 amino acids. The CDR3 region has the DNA TGTGCCAGTAACGCCAGGGGCTACGAGCAGTACTTC. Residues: CASNARGYEQYF.

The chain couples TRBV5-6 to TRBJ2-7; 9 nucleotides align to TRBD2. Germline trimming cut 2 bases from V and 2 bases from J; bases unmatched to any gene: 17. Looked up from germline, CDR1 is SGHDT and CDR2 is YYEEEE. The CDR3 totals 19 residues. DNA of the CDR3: TGTGCCAGCAGCTTCCGGCCAAAAACATCCCGCGGGGGGGCCTACGAGCAGTACTTC. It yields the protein CASSFRPKTSRGGAYEQYF.

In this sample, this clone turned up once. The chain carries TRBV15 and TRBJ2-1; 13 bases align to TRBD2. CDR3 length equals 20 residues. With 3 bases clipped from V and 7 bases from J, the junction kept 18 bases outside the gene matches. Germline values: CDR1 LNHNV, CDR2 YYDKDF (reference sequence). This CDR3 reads CATSRESGTSGERVLNEQFF. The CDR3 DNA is TGTGCCACCAGCAGGGAGTCCGGGACTAGCGGGGAGAGAGTCTTAAATGAGCAGTTCTTC.

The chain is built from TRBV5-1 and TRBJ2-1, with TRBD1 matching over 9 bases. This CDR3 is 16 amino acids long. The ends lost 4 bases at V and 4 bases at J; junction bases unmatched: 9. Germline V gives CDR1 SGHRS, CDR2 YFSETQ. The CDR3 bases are TGCGCCAGCAGCAGCGACAGGGGGTTACTTTACAATGAGCAGTTCTTC. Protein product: CASSSDRGLLYNEQFF.